This T cell receptor beta chain emerged from a study of technical replicates of blood from several donors. Repertoires were generated with immunoSEQ multiplex PCR, while TCRdb's copy carries only in-frame clones and drops some. Here the sample spans 85,000 to 100,000 clones, approximately 94% being singletons. The TCR sequence derives from a human donor in good health. Sample: T cells isolated from PBMCs.

CDR3 amino acids: CASSPLLGRRYQETQYF. CDR3 in DNA: TGTGCCAGCAGTCCCCTGTTGGGTAGGCGGTACCAAGAGACCCAGTACTTC. The V call is TRBV27, the J call TRBJ2-5; the D is unclear. There are 17 residues in the CDR3. The V end lost 5 bases, the J end lost 0 bases, and 19 bases lay between the germline ends. Germline assignment: CDR1 MNHEY and CDR2 SMNVEV (reference sequence).